This entry lists 6 T cell receptor beta chains sequenced from one sample in a study of CD8 T cells in Susac syndrome. Reverse transcription of about 0.5 to 1 ug RNA used random hexamers. TCRdb fed the immunoSEQ multiplex PCR reads into MiXCR, producing one record per CDR3 protein. Among about 210,000 distinct CDR3 sequences listed, about 96% were seen once. Sequencing used CD4+ T cells from PBMCs. The receptors were sampled from a human donor with multiple sclerosis.

This rearrangement joins TRBV2 to TRBJ2-7, with 7 bases aligning to TRBD1. Germline CDR1 and CDR2: SNHLY and FYNNEI. The CDR3 spans 13 residues. V shed 1 base and J 7 bases; nucleotides not matched to a gene: 4. CDR3 region: CASSEGRGKEQYF. CDR3 DNA sequence: TGTGCCAGCAGTGAAGGCAGGGGGAAAGAGCAGTACTTC.

The CDR3 spells CSVAGANYGYTF. The CDR3, as DNA: TGCAGCGTTGCGGGAGCTAACTATGGCTACACCTTC. V and J are TRBV29-1 and TRBJ1-2; D gene ambiguous. The CDR3 spans 12 residues. Germline assignment: CDR1 SQVTM and CDR2 ANQGSEA. V dropped 4 bases and J dropped 0 bases, with 6 bases sitting between them.

The genes are TRBV27 and TRBJ2-3, with 7 bases that match TRBD1. Germline lookup yields CDR1 MNHEY and CDR2 SMNVEV (reference sequence). V trimming: 5 bases; J trimming: 9 bases; junction bases outside the gene matches: 8. The CDR3 is 13 amino acids. The CDR3 region has the DNA TGTGCCAGCAGTGTGACAGGGACATCAACGCAGTATTTT. Protein product: CASSVTGTSTQYF.

The chain joins TRBV29-1 to TRBJ1-1, with D possibly being TRBD1 (6 bases). Per germline, CDR1 SQVTM and CDR2 ANQGSEA. This CDR3 has 17 amino acids. Between the trimmed V and J ends, which lost 6 bases and 3 bases, there was a span of 26 bases. CDR3 DNA: TGCAGCGTCCTTGGAATGGGGGCTGAGTACTTCGACACTGAAGCTTTCTTT. Translation gives CSVLGMGAEYFDTEAFF.

The V call is TRBV5-1, the J call TRBJ2-7; TRBD1 is a possible D gene (5 bases). The ends were cut back, 2 bases at V and 5 bases at J, with 17 bases in the middle. The CDR3 covers 15 residues. Germline V lookup: CDR1 SGHRS, CDR2 YFSETQ. The CDR3 sequence is CASSFGQGSIDEQYF. Written as DNA, the CDR3 is TGCGCCAGCAGCTTCGGTCAGGGAAGTATCGACGAGCAGTACTTC. The whole variable domain, filled in from reference TRBV5-1 and TRBJ2-7, reads KAGVTQTPRYLIKTRGQQVTLSCSPISGHRSVSWYQQTPGQGLQFLFEYFSETQRNKGNFPGRFSGRQFSNSRSEMNVSTLELGDSALYLCASSFGQGSIDEQYFGPGTRLTVT.

The chain joins TRBV5-6 to TRBJ1-2; 7 nucleotides align to TRBD1. Trimming at V came to 4 bases and at J to 6 bases, leaving 6 bases not matched to a gene. Germline values: CDR1 SGHDT, CDR2 YYEEEE. This CDR3 has 13 residues. CDR3 nucleotides: TGTGCCAGCAGCCCAGGGGGGGAAGATGGCTACACCTTC. This encodes CASSPGGEDGYTF.